The 8 T cell receptor beta chains below come from one sample, sequenced in a study of T-cell memory formation after mild COVID-19. Each CDR3 protein is one row after TCRdb ran MiXCR on the 5' RACE reads. Here the sample spans about 270,000 distinct CDR3 sequences, 15% to 20% being singletons. The sequencing input was PBMCs or a T cell subset sorted from them (not recorded which). The receptors come from a young man who had mild COVID-19 (a few samples of this study predate the infection). Cell type and time point are not known.

This chain joins TRBV12-3 or TRBV12-4 and TRBJ1-6, with TRBD1 identical over 8 bases. The CDR3 runs 15 residues. J gave up 8 bases and V 6 bases, and 9 bases lay outside the gene matches. CDR3 DNA sequence: TGTGCCAGCAGCGGCAGGGGGCGAGAGGATTCACCCCTCCACTTT. This codes for CASSGRGREDSPLHF.

J is TRBJ1-6 and V is TRBV10-2; no definite D call. The CDR3 runs 16 residues. Germline-derived CDR1 and CDR2 are WSHSY and SAAADI. Trimming stripped 6 bases from V and 5 bases from J, with 17 bases between. CDR3 protein: CASSTPPHGDNSPLHF. The CDR3 region has the DNA TGCGCCAGCAGCACACCTCCCCACGGGGATAATTCACCCCTCCACTTT.

This clonotype showed up just a few times. The chain couples TRBV7-9 to TRBJ2-1; D may be TRBD2 (5 bases). V was shortened by 5 bases and J by 0 bases, with 17 bases between the two germline ends. The CDR3 is 17 residues long. CDR1 and CDR2 (germline): SEHNR, FQNEAQ (reference sequence). Written as DNA, the CDR3 is TGTGCCAGCAGCCCCGGACTGGGCACTAGCTCCTACAATGAGCAGTTCTTC. Its translation is CASSPGLGTSSYNEQFF.

The table lists this clonotype with a few counts. This chain links TRBV12-3 or TRBV12-4 with TRBJ2-5; 10 nucleotides align to TRBD1. The CDR3 loop spans 16 amino acids. V was clipped by 3 bases and J by 4 bases; unmatched bases: 8. The CDR3: CASSFVGQGMGETQYF. In nucleotides, the CDR3 is TGTGCCAGCAGTTTTGTGGGACAGGGGATGGGAGAGACCCAGTACTTC.

Written as DNA, the CDR3 is TGTGCCAGCAGCTTCGGACAGGGTTATAATCAGCCCCAGCATTTT. It translates to CASSFGQGYNQPQHF. The rearrangement links TRBV7-9 to TRBJ1-5; 8 bases line up with TRBD1. This CDR3 spans 15 amino acids. Germline V gives CDR1 SEHNR, CDR2 FQNEAQ (reference sequence). The junction had 5 bases not matched to a gene; V was cut back by 3 bases and J by 4 bases.

This clonotype has only a few counts. CDR3 bases: TGTGCCAGCAGCGTTGGGGGAGACGCCTACGAGCAGTACTTC. As protein: CASSVGGDAYEQYF. This chain links TRBV9 with TRBJ2-7; D is possibly TRBD1 or TRBD2 (5 bases each). Per germline, CDR1 SGDLS and CDR2 YYNGEE. Trimming stripped 2 bases from V and 2 bases from J, with 11 bases between. The CDR3 is 14 residues long.

The rearrangement joins TRBV7-3 to TRBJ2-3; the D is unclear. Germline assignment: CDR1 SGHTA and CDR2 FQGTGA. This CDR3 region has 16 residues. Between the trimmed V and J ends, which lost 2 bases and 9 bases, there was a span of 21 bases. This chain's CDR3 is CASSLVGGSTRMTQYF. CDR3 in DNA: TGTGCCAGCAGCTTAGTTGGTGGGTCTACCCGCATGACGCAGTATTTT.

The chain carries TRBV5-5 and TRBJ2-2; D is ambiguous. V lost 0 bases and J 1 base, leaving 7 bases between the germline ends. Germline V gene data show CDR1 as SGHKS and CDR2 as YYEKEE (reference sequence). CDR3 length equals 15 residues. For the CDR3, the DNA is TGTGCCAGCAGCTTGGCTCCGGGGAACACCGGGGAGCTGTTTTTT. Translating gives CASSLAPGNTGELFF.